This T cell receptor beta chain emerged from a study of TIL therapy for anti-PD-1-resistant metastatic lung cancer. On the study more broadly: Progressing patients received lymphodepletion, expanded TIL infusion and IL-2.

With respect to this clone: Antigen: not known.

Sequencing used immunoSEQ v3. Clones were read by immunoSEQ multiplex PCR, and TCRdb kept only the in-frame ones, dropping some. Of about 43,000 clones detected, 65% to 80% appear once; the ten largest clones hold roughly 15%. Study-level findings and limits: This highly selected cohort may not generalize to typical lung cancer patients.

Time point here: pre-treatment sample, taken before nivolumab and TIL therapy. This sequence was found in an older man with non-small cell lung cancer. The sample consisted of blood, taken at baseline.

The CDR3: CATSKTVYGYTF. The CDR3, as DNA: TGTGCCACCAGCAAGACAGTGTATGGCTACACCTTC. The gene calls are TRBV15 and TRBJ1-2, with D maybe TRBD1 (5 bases). V lost 4 bases, J lost 5 bases, and 8 bases lay in between. There are 12 residues in the CDR3. Germline V CDR1 and CDR2: LNHNV, YYDKDF (reference sequence).